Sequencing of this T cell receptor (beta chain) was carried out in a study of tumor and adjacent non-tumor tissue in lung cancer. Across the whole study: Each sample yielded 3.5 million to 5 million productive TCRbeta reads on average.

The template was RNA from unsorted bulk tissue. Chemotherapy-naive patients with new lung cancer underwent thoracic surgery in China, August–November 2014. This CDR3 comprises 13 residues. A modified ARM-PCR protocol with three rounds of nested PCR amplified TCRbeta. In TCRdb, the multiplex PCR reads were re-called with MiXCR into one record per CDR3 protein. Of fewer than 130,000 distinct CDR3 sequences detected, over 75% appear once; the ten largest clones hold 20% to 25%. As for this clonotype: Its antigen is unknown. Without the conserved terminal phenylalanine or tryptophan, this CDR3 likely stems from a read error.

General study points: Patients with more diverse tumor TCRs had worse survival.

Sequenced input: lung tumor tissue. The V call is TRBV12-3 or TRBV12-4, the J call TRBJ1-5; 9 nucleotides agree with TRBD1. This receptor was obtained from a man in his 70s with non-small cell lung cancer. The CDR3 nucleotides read TGTGCCAGCAGTTGGGACAGGGTTCAGCCACAGCATTAT. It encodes CASSWDRVQPQHY.